The text below deals with one T cell receptor beta chain. The sample comes from a study of blood T cell repertoires in COVID-19. Across the whole study: The United States, Italy and Spain supplied acute and convalescent COVID-19 samples. Sample material is recorded as cDNA or gDNA derived from T cells, B-cell-depleted T cells, or PBMCs.

Cohort placement rested on clinical history that participants reported themselves. Original processing methods: Reference gene primer amplification gave estimated nucleated cell counts. The data were produced by immunoSEQ multiplex PCR, yet TCRdb's version contains in-frame clones alone and is incomplete. V and J calls and clone size are those listed in that table; D and trimming were worked out from the DNA. The table has 130,000 to 150,000 clones, 87% seen once. This CDR3 has 18 residues. Germline V lookup: CDR1 LNHDA, CDR2 SQIVND (reference sequence). After removal of 3 bases from V and 1 base from J, the junction contained 10 bases not matched to a gene.

The source of this sequence is a woman aged 40 to 50 who had been exposed to COVID-19. Sequenced material: PBMCs or T cells enriched from blood (not recorded which). The chain joins TRBV19 to TRBJ2-1; 9 bases agree with TRBD2. The CDR3 loop reads CASSIPMTSGLSYNEQFF. CDR3 bases: TGTGCCAGTAGTATCCCTATGACTAGCGGCCTTTCCTACAATGAGCAGTTCTTC. Drawing the rest from reference TRBV19 and TRBJ2-1, the complete variable domain is DGGITQSPKYLFRKEGQNVTLSCEQNLNHDAMYWYRQDPGQGLRLIYYSQIVNDFQKGDIAEGYSVSREKKESFPLTVTSAQKNPTAFYLCASSIPMTSGLSYNEQFFGPGTRLTVL.